Listed below are T cell receptor beta chains from one sample, sequenced in a study of cytomegalovirus exposure and HLA in healthy donors. Assay used: immunoSEQ multiplex PCR; TCRdb lists only in-frame clones, some missing. This sample has over 130,000 clones; under 90% occur once, and the top ten carry around 2.4%. The sequencing input was PBMCs. These receptors originate from a male donor in good health and CMV-seronegative. Each CDR3 is given with its conserved first and last residue. D genes are given only for firm matches. Not every row has a clone size; where given, it reads once, few, many or a size class.

- | TRBJ2-5 | TRBV19 | TRBD2 | CASTGTSGFQETQYF | TGTGCCAGTACGGGGACTAGCGGTTTCCAAGAGACCCAGTACTTC
- | TRBJ1-3 | TRBV5-6 | TRBD1 | CASTYDRAGNTIYF | TGTGCCAGCACCTACGACAGGGCTGGAAACACCATATATTTT
- | TRBJ1-5 | TRBV27 | - | CASSFDGNQPQHF | TGTGCCAGCAGTTTTGACGGGAATCAGCCCCAGCATTTT
- | TRBJ1-2 | TRBV7-9 | TRBD1 | CASSLDLRRGLGSYTF | TGTGCCAGCAGCTTAGATCTCCGCAGGGGGCTTGGTAGCTACACCTTC
- | TRBJ2-3 | TRBV6-6 | - | CASSPTLGSADTQYF | TGTGCCAGCAGTCCAACCCTGGGGAGCGCAGATACGCAGTATTTT
once | TRBJ1-2 | TRBV29-1 | TRBD1 | CSARQGYGYTF | TGCAGCGCAAGACAGGGGTATGGCTACACCTTC
- | TRBJ1-5 | TRBV19 | - | CASRASNQPQHF | TGTGCCAGTAGGGCCAGCAATCAGCCCCAGCATTTT
- | TRBJ2-4 | TRBV4-2 | TRBD1 | CASSQGTGKNIQYF | TGTGCCAGCAGCCAAGGGACAGGCAAAAACATTCAGTACTTC
- | TRBJ1-2 | TRBV2 | - | CASSVDRAYGYTF | TGTGCCAGCAGTGTGGACAGAGCCTATGGCTACACCTTC
few | TRBJ2-1 | TRBV4-1 | - | CASGALEQFF | TGCGCCAGCGGGGCGTTGGAGCAGTTCTTC
- | TRBJ2-2 | TRBV11-2 | TRBD2 | CASRYSGTGELFF | TGTGCCAGCAGATATAGCGGGACCGGGGAGCTGTTTTTT
- | TRBJ1-3 | TRBV18 | - | CASSPAGMGSGNTIYF | TGTGCCAGCTCACCAGCGGGGATGGGCTCTGGAAACACCATATATTTT